Listed below are T cell receptor beta chains from one sample, sequenced in a study of T-cell memory formation after mild COVID-19. One entry per CDR3 protein results from TCRdb running MiXCR on the 5' RACE reads. In the table there are about 240,000 distinct CDR3 sequences, 9.4% of which are singletons. Sequencing input: PBMCs or a T cell subset sorted from them (not recorded which). These receptors originate from a man between 18 and 35 years old who had mild COVID-19 (a few samples of this study predate the infection). Cell type and time point are not known. Each CDR3 is given without its conserved first and last residue.

V gene,CDR3 protein
TRBV7-2,ASSLAASEGGELF
TRBV5-5,ASSPNAGTPLSTDTQY
TRBV7-2,ASSSTRRRQVYNEQF
TRBV6-5,ASSYTRNTGELF
TRBV4-1,ASSQVPGDSYEQY
TRBV20-1,SAAGRADTDTQY
TRBV27,ASSLKGSPTDTQY
TRBV24-1,ATSGGTGSYNEQF
TRBV7-9,ASSLENQGGNQPQH
TRBV18,ASSPQQGRETQY
TRBV5-1,ASSRTPQEADTQY
TRBV5-1,ATPRNTIY
TRBV4-3,ASSQDQRNTEAF
TRBV7-2,ASSPPGRASGNTIY
TRBV15,ATSGQTNYGYT
TRBV20-1,SARGTLAYNEQF
TRBV11-2,ASSPGGPHNEQF
TRBV4-3,ASSRYRDHTGELF
TRBV20-1,SARAVDTKYEQY
TRBV12-3/TRBV12-4,ASSFFGTEETQY
TRBV19,ASSIGQGSETQY
TRBV6-5,ASSSRTEDRYNQPQH
TRBV27,ASSFFQGGIPGELF
TRBV11-2,ASSLDALASLSDTQY
TRBV7-3,ASSATLGEQF
TRBV7-8,ASSVSQGGKLF
TRBV2,ASRAGDSYNEQF
TRBV4-1,ASSQIAEGRKTQY
TRBV24-1,ATSDWGTGSYNEQF
TRBV4-1,ASSQDQSRGFSYEQY
TRBV9,ASSRLGLAWGTDTQY
TRBV5-1,ASSLEVRTDTQY
TRBV29-1,SVMMGRGDTQY
TRBV6-2/TRBV6-3,ASSYPAGGALTEAF
TRBV6-2/TRBV6-3,ASYGGGAQETQY
TRBV5-5,ASSISAVAYNEQF
TRBV7-9,ASRSWTGGHTDTQY
TRBV7-2,ASSLSNSGEKLF
TRBV19,ASSIGPAQTVRNQPQH
TRBV5-1,ASSLGLGAYEQY
TRBV10-2,ASRPGLAADTQY
TRBV4-3,ASSRGLAGAQSEQF
TRBV6-6,ASSYLGSNYEQY
TRBV28,ASSPGFSTEAF
TRBV4-2,ASSPGTGDYNEQF
TRBV2,ASSDGGGNQPQH
TRBV5-1,ASSRYGGERQETQY
TRBV6-5,ASRKDSYSNQPQH
TRBV29-1,SVARGGGMNTEAF
TRBV23-1,ASSRAITDTQY
TRBV7-9,ASSLASEQF
TRBV4-2,ASSPQATNEKLF
TRBV7-2,ASSLGQGYLNSPLH
TRBV6-5,ASSYRGSSTDTQY
TRBV5-8,ASSSADRWNSPLH
TRBV7-6,ASSSPGPVTDTQY
TRBV6-5,ASSYSGRGYSPLH